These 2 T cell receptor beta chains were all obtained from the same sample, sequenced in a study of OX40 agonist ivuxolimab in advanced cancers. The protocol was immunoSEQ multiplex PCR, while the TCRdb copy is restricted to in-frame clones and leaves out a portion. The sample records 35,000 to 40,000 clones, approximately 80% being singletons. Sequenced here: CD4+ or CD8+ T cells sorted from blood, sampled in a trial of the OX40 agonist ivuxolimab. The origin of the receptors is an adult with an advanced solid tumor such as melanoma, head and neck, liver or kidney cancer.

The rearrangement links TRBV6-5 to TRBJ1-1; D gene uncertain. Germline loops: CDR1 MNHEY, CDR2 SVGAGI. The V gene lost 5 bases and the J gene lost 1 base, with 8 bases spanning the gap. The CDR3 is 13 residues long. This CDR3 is CASSTSGNTEAFF. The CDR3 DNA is TGTGCCAGCAGTACTTCAGGGAACACTGAAGCTTTCTTT.

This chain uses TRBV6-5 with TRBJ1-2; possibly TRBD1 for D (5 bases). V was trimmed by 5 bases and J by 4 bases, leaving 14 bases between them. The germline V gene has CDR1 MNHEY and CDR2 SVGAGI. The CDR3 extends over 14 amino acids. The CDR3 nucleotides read TGTGCCAGCAGTGCGTCACGACAGAGCTATGGCTACACCTTC. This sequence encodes CASSASRQSYGYTF.